One sample yielded the 3 T cell receptor beta chains listed below, sequenced in a study of T cells in Graves' hyperthyroidism and ophthalmopathy. Amplified TCR beta CDR3 regions derived from RNA transcripts. A set of HTBI primers served as the primers for a first-round RT-PCR of the TCR CDR3. TCRdb re-called the multiplex PCR reads with MiXCR, one entry per CDR3 protein. The table has roughly 630,000 distinct CDR3 sequences, 15% to 19% seen once. The sequencing input was blood. These receptors came from a woman in her twenties or thirties with Graves' hyperthyroidism.

This clonotype showed up many times. This rearrangement joins TRBV9 to TRBJ1-3; D is possibly TRBD1 (5 bases). Germline V gives CDR1 SGDLS, CDR2 YYNGEE. Trimming stripped 0 bases from V and 0 bases from J, with 13 bases between. This CDR3 has 17 amino acids. CDR3 DNA: TGTGCCAGCAGCGTAGGTCCCGGGGCATACTCTGGAAACACCATATATTTT. It codes for CASSVGPGAYSGNTIYF.

The chain is built from TRBV24-1 and TRBJ2-1, with TRBD2 identical over 8 bases. The CDR3 length is 15 residues. Germline values: CDR1 KGHDR, CDR2 SFDVKD. J lost 9 bases, V lost 4 bases, and 10 bases had no gene match. The CDR3 nucleotides are TGTGCCACCAGTGACCACGCAAGCGGGAGTGGTGAGCAGTTCTTC. Amino acid sequence: CATSDHASGSGEQFF.

This clonotype came up many times. The V call is TRBV11-2, the J call TRBJ2-2; possibly TRBD1 for D (6 bases). Between the trimmed V and J ends, which lost 5 bases and 4 bases, there was a span of 14 bases. The CDR3 has 15 amino acids. In germline, CDR1 is SGHAT, CDR2 FQNNGV. CDR3 coding DNA: TGTGCCAGCAGCATCCCGACAGGATCCACCGGGGAGCTGTTTTTT. It yields the protein CASSIPTGSTGELFF.